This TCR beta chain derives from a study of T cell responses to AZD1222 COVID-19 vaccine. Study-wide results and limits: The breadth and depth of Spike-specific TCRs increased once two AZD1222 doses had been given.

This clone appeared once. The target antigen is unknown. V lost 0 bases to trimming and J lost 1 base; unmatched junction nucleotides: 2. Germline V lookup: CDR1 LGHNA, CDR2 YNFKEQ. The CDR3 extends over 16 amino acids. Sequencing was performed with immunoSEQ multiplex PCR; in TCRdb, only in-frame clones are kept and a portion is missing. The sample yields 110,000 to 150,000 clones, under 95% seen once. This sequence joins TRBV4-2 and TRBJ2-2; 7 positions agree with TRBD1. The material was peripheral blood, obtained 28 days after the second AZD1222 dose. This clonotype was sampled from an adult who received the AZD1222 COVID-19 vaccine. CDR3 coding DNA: TGTGCCAGCAGCCAAGAAGGGGGCGGGAACACCGGGGAGCTGTTTTTT. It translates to CASSQEGGGNTGELFF.